This T cell receptor beta chain stems from a study of blood T cell repertoires in COVID-19. Across the whole study: Italy, Spain and the United States were the sources of the convalescent and acute COVID-19 samples.

Original processing notes: Amplification with reference gene primers provided the estimates of nucleated cell counts. Clones were sequenced by immunoSEQ multiplex PCR, and TCRdb holds only the in-frame ones, with some missing. That table supplies the V and J calls and clone size; D and trimming were determined from the DNA. This table holds 350,000 to 450,000 clones, more than 75% found once. Germline CDR1 reads MNHEY; CDR2 reads SVGEGT. The V end lost 4 bases, the J end lost 6 bases, and 7 bases lay between the germline ends. The CDR3 is 12 residues long. The chain combines TRBV6-2 or TRBV6-3 with TRBJ2-1; D unresolved. The material sequenced was peripheral blood. The receptor was derived from a human donor in a cohort sampled during active COVID-19. CDR3 protein: CASSLEPNEQFF. CDR3 DNA sequence: TGTGCCAGCAGTTTAGAGCCCAATGAGCAGTTCTTC.